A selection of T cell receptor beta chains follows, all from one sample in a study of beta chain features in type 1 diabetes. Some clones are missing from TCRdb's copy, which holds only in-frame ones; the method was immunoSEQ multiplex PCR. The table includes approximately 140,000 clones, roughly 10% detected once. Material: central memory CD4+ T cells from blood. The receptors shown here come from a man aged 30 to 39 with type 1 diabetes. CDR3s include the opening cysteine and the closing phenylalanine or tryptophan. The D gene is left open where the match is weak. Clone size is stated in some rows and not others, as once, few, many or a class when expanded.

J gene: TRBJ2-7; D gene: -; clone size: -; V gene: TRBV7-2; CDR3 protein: CASSLERYEQYF; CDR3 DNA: TGTGCCAGCAGCTTAGAGAGATACGAGCAGTACTTC
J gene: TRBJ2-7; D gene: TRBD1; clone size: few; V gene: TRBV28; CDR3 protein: CASSLVRGRSEQYF; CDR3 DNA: TGTGCCAGCAGTTTGGTCAGGGGGCGTAGCGAGCAGTACTTC
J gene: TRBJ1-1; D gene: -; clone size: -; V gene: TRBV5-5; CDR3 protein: CASSPLLRDNTEAFF; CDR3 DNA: TGTGCCAGCAGCCCCCTACTCAGGGATAACACTGAAGCTTTCTTT
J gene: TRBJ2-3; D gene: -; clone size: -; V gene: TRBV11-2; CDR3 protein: CASSLPSGRTQYF; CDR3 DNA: TGTGCCAGCAGCTTGCCCTCGGGTCGTACGCAGTATTTT
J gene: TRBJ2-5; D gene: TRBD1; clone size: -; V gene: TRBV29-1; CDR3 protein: CSAGGTGAGETQYF; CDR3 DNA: TGCAGCGCTGGAGGGACAGGGGCCGGGGAGACCCAGTACTTC
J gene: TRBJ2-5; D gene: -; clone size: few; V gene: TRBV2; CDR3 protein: CASSLQETQYF; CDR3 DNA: TGTGCCAGCAGTTTACAAGAGACCCAGTACTTC
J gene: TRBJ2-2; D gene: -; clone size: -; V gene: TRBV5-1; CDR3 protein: CASSPSSGGNTGELFF; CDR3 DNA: TGCGCCAGCAGCCCAAGCTCCGGGGGGAACACCGGGGAGCTGTTTTTT
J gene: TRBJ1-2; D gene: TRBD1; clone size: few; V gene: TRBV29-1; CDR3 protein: CSTLPGQGQGYTF; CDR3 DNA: TGCAGCACCCTGCCGGGACAGGGGCAGGGCTACACCTTC
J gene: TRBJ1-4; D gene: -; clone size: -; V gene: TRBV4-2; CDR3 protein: CASSQESRRLQGEKLFF; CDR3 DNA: TGTGCCAGCAGCCAAGAAAGCCGGCGACTACAGGGAGAAAAACTGTTTTTT
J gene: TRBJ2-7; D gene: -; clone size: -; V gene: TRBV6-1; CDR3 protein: CASSADNGLSYEQYF; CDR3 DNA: TGTGCCAGCAGTGCGGACAACGGCCTCTCCTACGAGCAGTACTTC
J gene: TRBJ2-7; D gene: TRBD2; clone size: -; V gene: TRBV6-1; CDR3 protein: CASSERGVYEQYF; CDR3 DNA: TGTGCCAGCAGTGAGCGGGGGGTCTACGAGCAGTACTTC
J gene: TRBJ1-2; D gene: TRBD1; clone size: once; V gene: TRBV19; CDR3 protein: CASSQQGARTF; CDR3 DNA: TGTGCCAGTAGTCAACAGGGGGCGAGGACCTTC
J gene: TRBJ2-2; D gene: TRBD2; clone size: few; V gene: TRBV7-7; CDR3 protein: CATSTGTSGTGELFF; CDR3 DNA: TGTGCTACCTCCACGGGGACTAGCGGAACCGGGGAGCTGTTTTTT
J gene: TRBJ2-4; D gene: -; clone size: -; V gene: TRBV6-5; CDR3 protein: CASTLENIQYF; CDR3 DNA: TGTGCCAGCACACTAGAAAACATTCAGTACTTC
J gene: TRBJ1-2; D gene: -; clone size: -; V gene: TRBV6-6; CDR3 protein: CASTGGYGYTF; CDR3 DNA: TGTGCCAGCACGGGGGGTTATGGCTACACCTTC
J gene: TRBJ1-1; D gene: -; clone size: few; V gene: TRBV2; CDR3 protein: CASMAETEAFF; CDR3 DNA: TGTGCCAGCATGGCGGAAACTGAAGCTTTCTTT
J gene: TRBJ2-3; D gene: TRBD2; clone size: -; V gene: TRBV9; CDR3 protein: CACSPGGGDTQYF; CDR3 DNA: TGTGCCTGCAGTCCGGGCGGGGGAGATACGCAGTATTTT
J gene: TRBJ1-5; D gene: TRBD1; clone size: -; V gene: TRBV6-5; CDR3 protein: CASSYSRTGDQPQHF; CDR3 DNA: TGTGCCAGCAGTTACTCAAGGACAGGAGATCAGCCCCAGCATTTT
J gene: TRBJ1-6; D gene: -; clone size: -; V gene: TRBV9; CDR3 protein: CASSVGAGNSPLHF; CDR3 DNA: TGTGCCAGCAGCGTAGGAGCGGGTAATTCACCCCTCCACTTT
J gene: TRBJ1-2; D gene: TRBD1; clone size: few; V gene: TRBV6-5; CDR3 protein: CASSSWDRQGSYTF; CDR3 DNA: TGTGCCAGCAGTTCCTGGGACAGGCAGGGTAGCTACACCTTC
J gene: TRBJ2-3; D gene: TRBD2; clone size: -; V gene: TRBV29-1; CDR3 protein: CSGRLAGKDTQYF; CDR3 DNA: TGCAGCGGAAGACTAGCGGGGAAAGATACGCAGTATTTT
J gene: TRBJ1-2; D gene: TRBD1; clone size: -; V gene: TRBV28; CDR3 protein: CASSPPGTGVSGYTF; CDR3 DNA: TGTGCCAGCAGCCCCCCCGGGACAGGGGTTAGTGGCTACACCTTC
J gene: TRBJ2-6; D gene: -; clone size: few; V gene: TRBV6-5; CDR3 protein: CASRRGGSGANVLTF; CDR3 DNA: TGTGCCAGCAGGAGGGGGGGTTCTGGGGCCAACGTCCTGACTTTC
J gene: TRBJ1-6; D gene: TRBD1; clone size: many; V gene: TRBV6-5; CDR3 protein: CASSYWTGNSPLHF; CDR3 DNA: TGTGCCAGCAGTTATTGGACAGGGAATTCACCCCTCCACTTT
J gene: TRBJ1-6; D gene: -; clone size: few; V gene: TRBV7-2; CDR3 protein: CASSRSDRYNSPLHF; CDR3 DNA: TGCGCCAGCAGCCGATCGGACAGATACAATTCACCCCTCCACTTT
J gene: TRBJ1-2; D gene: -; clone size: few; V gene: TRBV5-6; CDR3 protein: CASSLGATPYGYTF; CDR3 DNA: TGTGCCAGCAGCTTGGGGGCCACCCCCTATGGCTACACCTTC
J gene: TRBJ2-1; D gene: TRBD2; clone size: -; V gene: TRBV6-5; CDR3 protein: CASSYTTSGGGNEQFF; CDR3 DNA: TGTGCCAGCAGTTACACCACTAGCGGGGGAGGAAATGAGCAGTTCTTC
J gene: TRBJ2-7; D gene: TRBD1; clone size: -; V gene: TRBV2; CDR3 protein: CASTIGQGAEQYF; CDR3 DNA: TGTGCCAGCACTATCGGACAGGGGGCAGAGCAGTACTTC
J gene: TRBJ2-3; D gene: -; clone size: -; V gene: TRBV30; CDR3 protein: CAFTPQDTDTQYF; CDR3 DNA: TGTGCCTTCACCCCGCAGGACACAGATACGCAGTATTTT
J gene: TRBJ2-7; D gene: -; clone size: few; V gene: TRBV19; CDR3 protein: CASSIPGGAYEQYF; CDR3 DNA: TGTGCCAGTAGTATCCCCGGAGGAGCCTACGAGCAGTACTTC
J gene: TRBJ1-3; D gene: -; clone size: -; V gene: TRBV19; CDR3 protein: CASNTGSSGNTIYF; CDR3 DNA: TGTGCCAGTAATACAGGGAGCTCTGGAAACACCATATATTTT
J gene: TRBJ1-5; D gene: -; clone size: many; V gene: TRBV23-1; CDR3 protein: CASSPQGCSNQPQHF; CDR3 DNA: TGCGCCAGCAGTCCCCAGGGGTGCAGCAATCAGCCCCAGCATTTT
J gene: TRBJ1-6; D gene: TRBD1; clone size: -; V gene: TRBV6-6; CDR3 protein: CASSYSRQGESPLHF; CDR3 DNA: TGTGCCAGCAGTTACAGCCGACAGGGAGAATCACCCCTCCACTTT
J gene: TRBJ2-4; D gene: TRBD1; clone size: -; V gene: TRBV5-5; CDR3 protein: CASSFTGVAKNIQYF; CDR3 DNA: TGTGCCAGCAGCTTCACAGGGGTAGCCAAAAACATTCAGTACTTC
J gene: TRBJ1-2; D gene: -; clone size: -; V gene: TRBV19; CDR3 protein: CASSEAGGYGYTF; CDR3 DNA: TGTGCCAGTAGTGAGGCGGGCGGCTATGGCTACACCTTC
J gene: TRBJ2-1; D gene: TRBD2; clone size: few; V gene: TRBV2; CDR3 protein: CASSGMGLAGYNEQFF; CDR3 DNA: TGTGCCAGCAGTGGTATGGGACTAGCGGGATACAATGAGCAGTTCTTC
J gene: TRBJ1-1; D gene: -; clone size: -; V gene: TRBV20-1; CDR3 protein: CSAWEVTEAFF; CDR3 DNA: TGCAGTGCTTGGGAGGTCACTGAAGCTTTCTTT
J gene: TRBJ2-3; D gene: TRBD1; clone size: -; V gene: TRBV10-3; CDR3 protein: CAISTTGGTDTQYF; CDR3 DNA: TGTGCCATCAGTACGACAGGGGGTACAGATACGCAGTATTTT
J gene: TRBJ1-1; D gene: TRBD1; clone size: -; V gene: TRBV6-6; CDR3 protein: CASSFWDRANTEAFF; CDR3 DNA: TGTGCCAGCAGTTTCTGGGACAGGGCAAACACTGAAGCTTTCTTT
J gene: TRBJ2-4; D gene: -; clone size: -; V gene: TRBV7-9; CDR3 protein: CASSFGPMKDIQYF; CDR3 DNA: TGTGCCAGCAGCTTTGGGCCTATGAAGGACATTCAGTACTTC
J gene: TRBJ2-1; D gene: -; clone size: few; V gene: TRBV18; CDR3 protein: CASSPGAGAYNEQFF; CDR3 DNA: TGTGCCAGCTCACCAGGGGCAGGGGCCTACAATGAGCAGTTCTTC
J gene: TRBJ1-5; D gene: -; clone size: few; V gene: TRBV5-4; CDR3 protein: CASSLGQAYSNQPQHF; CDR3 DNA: TGTGCCAGCAGCTTGGGCCAGGCCTATAGCAATCAGCCCCAGCATTTT
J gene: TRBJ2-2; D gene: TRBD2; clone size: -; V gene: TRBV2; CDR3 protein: CASRRDGGADTGELFF; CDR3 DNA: TGTGCCAGCAGGCGTGACGGGGGGGCGGACACCGGGGAGCTGTTTTTT
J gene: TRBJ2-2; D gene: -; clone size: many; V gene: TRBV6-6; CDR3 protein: CASSLSAGELFF; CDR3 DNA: TGTGCCAGCAGTTTATCAGCCGGGGAGCTGTTTTTT
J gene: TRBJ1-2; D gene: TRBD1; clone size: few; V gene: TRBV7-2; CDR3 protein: CASSFTGQWGYTF; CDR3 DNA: TGTGCCAGCAGCTTTACGGGACAGTGGGGCTACACCTTC